This passage covers 17 T cell receptor beta chains from one sample sequenced in a study of Ad26.COV2.S vaccination and SARS-CoV-2 variants. Profiling relied on immunoSEQ multiplex PCR, and the TCRdb table lists in-frame clones only, not all of them. The sample holds about 320,000 clones, around 85% seen once. Treatment defined: roughly 18 received Ad26.COV2.S at low or high dose, single or two shots; about 5 received placebo; per-sample allocation not given. On day 63 after the first injection, vaccine and placebo recipients gave samples. Sequencing used peripheral blood, obtained in a trial of Ad26.COV2.S vaccine versus placebo. The receptors here all came from a person between 18 and 65 years old who received the Ad26.COV2.S COVID-19 vaccine or a placebo.

J is TRBJ2-3 and V is TRBV5-1; TRBD2 matches at 10 bases. From germline, CDR1 is SGHRS and CDR2 YFSETQ. Trimming took 0 bases from V and 2 from J; bases not matched to a gene: 9. This CDR3 region has 18 residues. The CDR3 loop reads CASSLALAGGSFTDTQYF. For the CDR3, the DNA is TGCGCCAGCAGCTTGGCCTTAGCGGGGGGTTCTTTCACAGATACGCAGTATTTT.

This chain joins TRBV6-6 and TRBJ1-2; 7 nucleotides agree with TRBD1. The CDR3 has 16 amino acids. V shed 6 bases and J 1 base; nucleotides not matched to a gene: 11. Germline values: CDR1 MNHNY, CDR2 SVGAGI (reference sequence). CDR3 nucleotides: TGTGCCAGCAGCCCAAGACAGGGCTCATATAACTATGGCTACACCTTC. Protein product: CASSPRQGSYNYGYTF.

The V gene is TRBV11-3, the J gene TRBJ2-1; D uncertain. CDR1 is SGHNT, CDR2 YENEEA, per germline. This CDR3 region has 17 residues. V lost 0 bases, J lost 5 bases, and 17 bases lay in between. CDR3 bases: TGTGCCAGCAGCTTAGATTCCCCAGCACGACCCAACAATGAGCAGTTCTTC. It yields the protein CASSLDSPARPNNEQFF. The full variable domain, completed using reference TRBV11-3 and TRBJ2-1, is EAGVVQSPRYKIIEKKQPVAFWCNPISGHNTLYWYLQNLGQGPELLIRYENEEAVDDSQLPKDRFSAERLKGVDSTLKIQPAELGDSAVYLCASSLDSPARPNNEQFFGPGTRLTVL.

The rearrangement uses TRBV24-1 and TRBJ2-1, with D uncertain. V was trimmed by 1 base and J by 7 bases, leaving 7 bases between them. Germline assignment: CDR1 KGHDR and CDR2 SFDVKD. This CDR3 contains 13 residues. CDR3 sequence: CATSDFARNEQFF. CDR3 coding DNA: TGTGCCACCAGTGATTTTGCCCGGAATGAGCAGTTCTTC.

This chain joins TRBV7-2 and TRBJ2-2; a weak D match, TRBD1 (5 bases). Germline lookup yields CDR1 SGHTA and CDR2 FQGNSA. V lost 6 bases and J lost 3, with 14 bases in between. The CDR3 runs 15 residues. The CDR3 sequence is CASSRKGVDTGELFF. The DNA of the CDR3 is TGTGCCAGCAGTCGTAAAGGGGTGGACACCGGGGAGCTGTTTTTT.

CDR3: CASSEPGSLYEQYF. CDR3 DNA sequence: TGTGCCAGTAGTGAGCCGGGATCCCTATACGAGCAGTACTTC. This chain uses TRBV19 with TRBJ2-7; TRBD2 is a possible D gene (5 bases). Germline CDR1 is LNHDA and CDR2 is SQIVND (reference sequence). This CDR3 comprises 14 residues. V was pared by 5 bases and J by 4 bases, with 15 bases between.

This clone was observed once. The chain couples TRBV2 to TRBJ2-5, with 11 bases aligning to TRBD2. Germline CDR1 reads SNHLY; CDR2 reads FYNNEI. V shed 1 base, J shed 5 bases, and the junction held 6 bases outside the gene matches. The CDR3 is 16 residues long. As DNA, the CDR3 is TGTGCCAGCAGTGAAGGGCTAGCGGGGGGTAGGGAGACCCAGTACTTC. This translates into CASSEGLAGGRETQYF.

This sequence joins TRBV5-1 and TRBJ2-7; 9 bases agree with TRBD2. Trimming took 1 base from V and 4 from J; bases not matched to a gene: 6. The CDR3 has 15 amino acids. The V gene's germline CDR1 is SGHRS and CDR2 YFSETQ. The CDR3 here is CASSLTGLARYEQYF. CDR3 sequence (DNA): TGCGCCAGCAGCTTGACGGGACTAGCACGTTACGAGCAGTACTTC.

The rearrangement uses TRBV2 and TRBJ1-2; D uncertain. Germline CDR1 reads SNHLY; CDR2 reads FYNNEI. The CDR3 spans 13 residues. Trimming cost V 0 bases and J 4 bases, with 6 bases left between them. CDR3 loop: CASSEAPGYGYTF. CDR3 DNA sequence: TGTGCCAGCAGTGAAGCCCCCGGCTATGGCTACACCTTC.

This chain joins TRBV5-4 and TRBJ2-1; TRBD2 agrees at 9 bases. There are 15 residues in the CDR3. V was pared by 2 bases and J by 8 bases, with 8 bases of the junction left unmatched. In germline, CDR1 is SGHNT, CDR2 YYREEE (reference sequence). This CDR3 is CASSFSGSLIDEQFF. The CDR3 coding sequence is TGTGCCAGCAGCTTTAGCGGGAGCCTTATCGATGAGCAGTTCTTC. Filled out from reference TRBV5-4 and TRBJ2-1, the complete variable domain reads ETGVTQSPTHLIKTRGQQVTLRCSSQSGHNTVSWYQQALGQGPQFIFQYYREEENGRGNFPPRFSGLQFPNYSSELNVNALELDDSALYLCASSFSGSLIDEQFFGPGTRLTVL.

In the case of this clone: The same CDR3 arises from other DNA sequences in this sample as well. V is TRBV18 and J is TRBJ1-5; the D is unclear. The CDR3 loop spans 13 amino acids. Germline values: CDR1 KGHSH, CDR2 LQKENI. The ends were cut back, 3 bases at V and 0 bases at J, with 3 bases in the middle. In DNA, the CDR3 is TGTGCCAGCTCACCGGATAGCAATCAGCCCCAGCATTTT. It specifies CASSPDSNQPQHF.

V usage is TRBV27 and J usage is TRBJ2-5, with D perhaps TRBD1 or TRBD2 (5 bases each). The germline V gene has CDR1 MNHEY and CDR2 SMNVEV (reference sequence). The CDR3 is 13 amino acids. Trimming took off 0 bases at V and 9 bases at J, with 11 bases between the two ends. CDR3 in amino acids: CASSLSWVGAQYF. The CDR3 nucleotides are TGTGCCAGCAGTTTATCCTGGGTGGGGGCCCAGTACTTC.

This chain joins TRBV19 and TRBJ1-5; 7 positions agree with TRBD1. Germline CDR1 and CDR2: LNHDA and SQIVND (reference sequence). There are 14 residues in the CDR3. The V and J ends lost 9 bases and 3 bases, in that order; junction bases with no gene match: 8. The CDR3 DNA follows: TGTGCCAGCGGGACAGATCGCCTCAATCAGCCCCAGCATTTT. It is translated as CASGTDRLNQPQHF. Together with reference TRBV19 and TRBJ1-5, the CDR3 gives the full variable domain: DGGITQSPKYLFRKEGQNVTLSCEQNLNHDAMYWYRQDPGQGLRLIYYSQIVNDFQKGDIAEGYSVSREKKESFPLTVTSAQKNPTAFYLCASGTDRLNQPQHFGDGTRLSIL.

J is TRBJ1-2 and V is TRBV9; TRBD1 aligns across 10 bases. CDR1 and CDR2 (germline): SGDLS, YYNGEE. CDR3 length equals 19 residues. The V and J ends lost 3 bases and 4 bases, in that order; junction bases with no gene match: 18. This CDR3 is CASSAHLGQGGDWVYGYTF. CDR3 nucleotides: TGTGCCAGCAGCGCCCACCTAGGACAGGGGGGCGATTGGGTCTATGGCTACACCTTC.

The chain combines TRBV5-1 with TRBJ1-1; no clear D. This CDR3 region has 12 residues. The germline CDR1 and CDR2 sequences are SGHRS and YFSETQ. V was trimmed by 1 base and J by 5 bases, leaving 6 bases between them. The CDR3: CASSLIGTEAFF. The CDR3 DNA follows: TGCGCCAGCAGCTTGATCGGAACTGAAGCTTTCTTT. Full variable domain (rest looked up from reference TRBV5-1 and TRBJ1-1): KAGVTQTPRYLIKTRGQQVTLSCSPISGHRSVSWYQQTPGQGLQFLFEYFSETQRNKGNFPGRFSGRQFSNSRSEMNVSTLELGDSALYLCASSLIGTEAFFGQGTRLTVV.

The V call is TRBV4-1, the J call TRBJ2-3; 9 bases map to TRBD2. This CDR3 spans 15 amino acids. V dropped 4 bases and J dropped 2; count of bases not matched to a gene: 4. The V gene's germline CDR1 is MGHRA and CDR2 YSYEKL. Here the CDR3 reads CASSLGLANTDTQYF. As DNA, the CDR3 is TGCGCCAGCAGCCTCGGACTAGCGAACACAGATACGCAGTATTTT.

The chain carries TRBV5-1 and TRBJ1-6; no definite D call. V lost 0 bases, J lost 5 bases, and 9 bases lay in between. This CDR3 spans 15 amino acids. CDR1 and CDR2 (germline): SGHRS, YFSETQ. CDR3 nucleotide sequence: TGCGCCAGCAGCTTGGACAACAGCAATAATTCACCCCTCCACTTT. Translation: CASSLDNSNNSPLHF.